This T cell receptor (beta chain) was identified during a study of T cell responses to AZD1222 COVID-19 vaccine. Study as a whole: Second doses at about 4 or about 12 weeks were pooled.

Only a few counts were recorded for this clone. Germline CDR1 reads SGHDN; CDR2 reads FVKESK. Trimming cost V 4 bases and J 1 base, with 11 bases left between them. This CDR3 has 16 amino acids. Measured with immunoSEQ multiplex PCR; TCRdb has only the in-frame clones, and not every one. Among 130,000 or so clones listed, 90% were seen once. The chain couples TRBV14 to TRBJ1-6, with D hard to call. This receptor was taken from an adult in good health. This material consisted of peripheral blood, taken on day 0 of AZD1222 vaccination. The CDR3 DNA is TGTGCCAGCAGCCTTGGGATAGTGTCCTATAATTCACCCCTCCACTTT. Translating it yields CASSLGIVSYNSPLHF.